The 4 T cell receptor beta chains below come from one sample, sequenced in a study of blood T cell repertoires in COVID-19. Method: immunoSEQ multiplex PCR; TCRdb's copy keeps in-frame clones and lacks some. Seen here are around 77,000 clones, 83% observed once, and the top ten hold around 6.9%. The sample consisted of peripheral blood. These receptors were taken from a man aged 25-45 years with COVID-19, enrolled during active disease.

This chain joins TRBV30 and TRBJ2-3, with D unresolved. Germline CDR1 reads GTSNPN; CDR2 reads SVGIG (reference sequence). Trimming cost V 0 bases and J 6 bases, with 10 bases left between them. CDR3 length equals 13 residues. CDR3 sequence reads: CAWSVRSVDTQYF. In DNA form, the CDR3 reads TGTGCCTGGAGTGTACGGAGTGTGGATACGCAGTATTTT.

Only one count was recorded for this clone. The J gene is TRBJ2-7, the V gene TRBV27; TRBD1 is a possible D gene (5 bases). Looked up from germline, CDR1 is MNHEY and CDR2 is SMNVEV (reference sequence). The V gene lost 8 bases and the J gene lost 0 bases, with 11 bases spanning the gap. The CDR3 spans 13 residues. The CDR3 bases are TGTGCCAGCGGTGGGCAGGGCTCCTACGAGCAGTACTTC. Its translation: CASGGQGSYEQYF.

The rearrangement uses TRBV5-4 and TRBJ2-3, with TRBD2 matching 12 bases. Germline CDR1 is SGHNT and CDR2 is YYREEE (reference sequence). There are 17 residues in the CDR3. V was clipped by 4 bases and J by 2 bases; unmatched bases: 8. The CDR3 bases are TGTGCCAGCAGCCCCACAACTAGCGGGGGGTTCACAGATACGCAGTATTTT. Amino acid sequence: CASSPTTSGGFTDTQYF.

The chain uses TRBV6-5 and TRBJ1-2; the D is unclear. V lost 6 bases, J lost 3 bases, and 14 bases lay in between. This CDR3 comprises 14 residues. CDR1 MNHEY and CDR2 SVGAGI come from the germline V gene. For the CDR3, the DNA is TGTGCCAGCAGCTCAGCCGGGAGTGACTATGGCTACACCTTC. Amino acid sequence: CASSSAGSDYGYTF.